The 29 T cell receptor beta chains given below trace back to one sample, sequenced in a study of human T cells and chemical hapten exposure. As to time point: healthy volunteer bleed at 6 weeks. Whole blood that had not been fractionated was the source of extracted total RNA. TCRdb recomputed calls from the RACE reads with MiXCR, one row per CDR3 protein. The repertoire consists of around 45,000 distinct CDR3 sequences, with around 3.6% occurring once and the leading ten covering 5.6%. Source material: whole blood. The source of these receptors is a human donor in good health. Some clones in this sample may be carry-over from other donors' samples.

This clonotype has at least ten counts. This sequence joins TRBV5-1 and TRBJ2-6, with 7 bases fitting TRBD1. Germline values: CDR1 SGHRS, CDR2 YFSETQ. J was trimmed by 4 bases and V by 5 bases; bases with no gene match: 12. The CDR3 consists of 17 residues. The CDR3 nucleotides are TGCGCCAGCAGTCCTGCTTTCGACAGGGCCGGGGCCAACGTCCTGACTTTC. It encodes CASSPAFDRAGANVLTF. The complete variable domain, with remaining parts taken from reference TRBV5-1 and TRBJ2-6, reads KAGVTQTPRYLIKTRGQQVTLSCSPISGHRSVSWYQQTPGQGLQFLFEYFSETQRNKGNFPGRFSGRQFSNSRSEMNVSTLELGDSALYLCASSPAFDRAGANVLTFGAGSRLTVL.

Many counts were recorded for this clonotype. V usage is TRBV6-4 and J usage is TRBJ2-3; TRBD1 is a possible D gene (6 bases). This CDR3 has 15 residues. Germline CDR1 MRHNA, CDR2 SNTAGT. Trimming shortened V by 2 bases and J by 0 bases, and 9 bases separated the two germline ends. The CDR3 protein is CASSDGQTSTDTQYF. Written as DNA, the CDR3 is TGTGCCAGCAGTGACGGACAGACAAGCACAGATACGCAGTATTTT.

Ten or more counts support this clonotype. CDR3 sequence: CSVLQGVNQPQHF. The DNA for the CDR3 is TGCAGCGTTTTACAGGGCGTAAATCAGCCCCAGCATTTT. The chain employs TRBV29-1 and TRBJ1-5; D possibly corresponds to TRBD1 (6 bases). Looked up from germline, CDR1 is SQVTM and CDR2 is ANQGSEA. This CDR3 is built from 13 residues. V lost 5 bases, J lost 4 bases, and 12 bases lay in between.

This clonotype was found a few times. This chain links TRBV28 with TRBJ2-7, with D possibly matching TRBD2 (5 bases). This CDR3 is built from 15 residues. Germline CDR1 reads MDHEN; CDR2 reads SYDVKM. Trimming took 5 bases from V and 3 from J, leaving 17 bases between them. CDR3 DNA sequence: TGTGCCAGCAGTCCAAGGGAAGGCGGAGGCTACGAGCAGTACTTC. Protein: CASSPREGGGYEQYF.

This clonotype was recorded at least ten times. The chain combines TRBV4-2 with TRBJ2-3; D unclear. CDR3 size: 14 residues. The germline V gene encodes CDR1 LGHNA and CDR2 YNFKEQ. V lost 0 bases, J lost 1 base, and 5 bases lay in between. Here the CDR3 reads CASSQEGRTDTQYF. For the CDR3, the DNA is TGTGCCAGCAGCCAAGAAGGGCGCACAGATACGCAGTATTTT.

This clonotype was counted many times. The chain recombines TRBV18 with TRBJ2-3; perhaps TRBD2 as D (6 bases). This CDR3 is 16 amino acids long. Trimming took off 3 bases at V and 1 base at J, with 14 bases between the two ends. Looked up from germline, CDR1 is KGHSH and CDR2 is LQKENI. CDR3: CASSPPRGGGTDTQYF. DNA of the CDR3: TGTGCCAGCTCACCCCCCAGAGGAGGGGGCACAGATACGCAGTATTTT. The variable domain in full, with the rest retrieved from reference TRBV18 and TRBJ2-3, is NAGVMQNPRHLVRRRGQEARLRCSPMKGHSHVYWYRQLPEEGLKFMVYLQKENIIDESGMPKERFSAEFPKEGPSILRIQQVVRGDSAAYFCASSPPRGGGTDTQYFGPGTRLTVL.

The sample holds many counts of this clonotype. V usage is TRBV6-5 and J usage is TRBJ1-6; 10 bases align to TRBD1. Trimming took 5 bases from V and 0 from J; bases not matched to a gene: 7. Germline CDR1 and CDR2: MNHEY and SVGAGI. CDR3 length: 18 residues. CDR3 nucleotide sequence: TGTGCCAGCAGTCGACAGGGGGCCGATAGCTCCTATAATTCACCCCTCCACTTT. Its translation is CASSRQGADSSYNSPLHF.

This chain connects TRBV6-5 to TRBJ1-3; D unresolved. This CDR3 region has 16 residues. Trimming pared 0 bases from V and 0 bases from J, leaving 9 bases between. Germline assignment: CDR1 MNHEY and CDR2 SVGAGI. The CDR3 sequence is CASSYSGLSSGNTIYF. The CDR3 bases are TGTGCCAGCAGTTACTCAGGTCTAAGCTCTGGAAACACCATATATTTT.

The sample holds many counts of this clonotype. The rearrangement joins TRBV20-1 to TRBJ2-7; perhaps TRBD1 as D (5 bases). The length of the CDR3 is 12 residues. Germline values: CDR1 DFQATT, CDR2 SNEGSKA (reference sequence). Trimming took 1 base from V and 6 from J, leaving 10 bases between them. The CDR3 nucleotides read TGCAGTGCTAGAGGGGGCGGAACCGAGCAGTACTTC. Its translation is CSARGGGTEQYF.

The sample holds many counts of this clonotype. This chain joins TRBV28 and TRBJ2-7; tentatively, D is TRBD2 (6 bases). The germline V and J ends were trimmed by 8 bases and 0 bases, with 11 bases remaining between them. The CDR3 is 13 residues long. CDR1 MDHEN and CDR2 SYDVKM come from the germline V gene. CDR3 loop: CASWGVNSYEQYF. In nucleotides, the CDR3 is TGTGCCAGCTGGGGGGTAAACTCCTACGAGCAGTACTTC.

Concerning this clonotype: Possible read error: a much larger clone is one base away. The chain employs TRBV5-1 and TRBJ2-2; 7 bases align to TRBD1. CDR1 is SGHRS and CDR2 is YFSETQ in the germline V gene. CDR3 length equals 16 residues. The CDR3 coding sequence is TGCGCCAGCAGCCAACCGGGACAGCAACTCACCGGGAAGCTGTTTTTT. Translated, it gives CASSQPGQQLTGKLFF.

The sample holds many counts of this clonotype. The V gene is TRBV28, the J gene TRBJ1-2, with D maybe TRBD1 (6 bases). The CDR3 has 14 residues. Trimming pared 3 bases from V and 4 bases from J, leaving 12 bases between. Germline lookup yields CDR1 MDHEN and CDR2 SYDVKM. Here the CDR3 reads CASSFGQIGYGYTF. CDR3 in DNA: TGTGCCAGCAGTTTTGGACAGATAGGCTATGGCTACACCTTC.

This clonotype was observed at least ten times. This chain uses TRBV10-3 with TRBJ2-7; D is unclear. CDR3 length equals 13 residues. Germline CDR1 reads ENHRY; CDR2 reads SYGVKD. Trimming cost V 4 bases and J 0 bases, with 7 bases left between them. The CDR3, as DNA: TGTGCCATCAGTGTTGGGGTCTCCTACGAGCAGTACTTC. Translation gives CAISVGVSYEQYF.

On this clonotype itself: A much larger clone differs by one base, so this may be a read error. The chain links TRBV29-1 to TRBJ2-5; perhaps TRBD1 as D (6 bases). The CDR3 runs to 13 residues. CDR1 is SQVTM and CDR2 is ANQGSEA in the germline V gene. The V gene lost 7 bases and the J gene lost 2 bases, with 14 bases spanning the gap. Written as DNA, the CDR3 is TGCAGCGGGGTACGGACAGTACAAGAGACCCAGTACTTC. Its protein is CSGVRTVQETQYF.

The table lists this clonotype with a few counts. The chain is built from TRBV7-9 and TRBJ1-1; D call uncertain. The CDR3 is 13 amino acids. V was pared by 8 bases and J by 10 bases, with 20 bases between. Germline V gene lookup returns CDR1 SEHNR and CDR2 FQNEAQ (reference sequence). The CDR3 here is CASSHGPVLGAFF. The CDR3 region has the DNA TGTGCCAGCTCCCATGGACCCGTTCTCGGAGCTTTCTTT.

This clonotype has ten or more counts. This chain links TRBV7-9 with TRBJ2-1; 10 bases line up with TRBD1. The CDR3 has 15 residues. The germline V gene encodes CDR1 SEHNR and CDR2 FQNEAQ (reference sequence). The J segment lost 8 bases and the V segment lost 8 bases, leaving 12 bases of the junction unmatched. The CDR3 reads CASRRTGGPVDEQFF. The CDR3 DNA is TGTGCCAGCCGACGGACAGGGGGTCCCGTGGATGAGCAGTTCTTC.

The CDR3 sequence is CASLRDGGSIQYF. CDR3 bases: TGTGCCAGCCTCCGGGACGGCGGAAGCATACAGTACTTC. The chain is built from TRBV28 and TRBJ2-7, with D perhaps TRBD1 or TRBD2 (5 bases each). The CDR3 extends over 13 amino acids. Trimming stripped 8 bases from V and 10 bases from J, with 21 bases between. Per germline, CDR1 MDHEN and CDR2 SYDVKM.

Note on this clonotype: A clone one base away is much larger, so this may be a read error. As the CDR3 is not closed by the conserved phenylalanine or tryptophan, this likely results from a read error. The chain uses TRBV20-1 and TRBJ2-6, with D possibly called TRBD1 or TRBD2 (5 bases each). The germline CDR1 and CDR2 sequences are DFQATT and SNEGSKA (reference sequence). The CDR3 length is 15 residues. The ends were cut back, 3 bases at V and 0 bases at J, with 9 bases in the middle. CDR3 bases: TGCAGTGCTAGCTGGGGGATCTCTGGGGCCAACGTCCTGACTTTG. Protein product: CSASWGISGANVLTL.

This clonotype was found many times. V gene TRBV12-3 or TRBV12-4 combines with J gene TRBJ1-5; D remains unclear. The CDR3 contains 15 residues. V was shortened by 6 bases and J by 0 bases, with 12 bases between the two germline ends. The CDR3 sequence: CASRVSDHSNQPQHF. CDR3 DNA sequence: TGTGCCAGCAGGGTCTCGGACCATAGCAATCAGCCCCAGCATTTT.

Notes on this clonotype: Being one base from a much bigger clone, this may be a read error. V usage is TRBV7-9 and J usage is TRBJ2-1, with a weak D call TRBD2 (7 bases). This CDR3 is built from 16 residues. CDR1 is SEHNR, CDR2 FQNEAQ, per germline (reference sequence). CDR3 DNA: TGTGCCAGCGGCTTCGAGGGGGGAGGGGGACACAATGAGCAGTTCTTC. Translated, it gives CASGFEGGGGHNEQFF.

At least ten counts were recorded for this clonotype. This chain links TRBV7-6 with TRBJ2-3, with 13 bases lining up with TRBD2. V shed 1 base and J 4 bases; nucleotides not matched to a gene: 14. Germline-derived CDR1 and CDR2 are SGHVS and FNYEAQ. This CDR3 is 20 amino acids long. For the CDR3, the DNA is TGTGCCAGCAGCTTAGAACCTGGGACTAGCGGGGTCCCCGGGGCAGATACGCAGTATTTT. This codes for CASSLEPGTSGVPGADTQYF.

This clonotype was detected ten times or more. The chain couples TRBV12-3 or TRBV12-4 to TRBJ2-3; a possible D gene is TRBD2 (6 bases). V was trimmed by 3 bases and J by 4 bases, leaving 8 bases between them. The CDR3 covers 13 residues. The CDR3 DNA follows: TGTGCCAGCAGTTTGGGGGAGGCAGATACGCAGTATTTT. This encodes CASSLGEADTQYF.

Many counts were recorded for this clonotype. The chain has TRBV29-1 and TRBJ1-3; the D gene is possibly TRBD1 (5 bases). The CDR3 loop spans 14 amino acids. Germline V gene data show CDR1 as SQVTM and CDR2 as ANQGSEA. Trimming pared 7 bases from V and 0 bases from J, leaving 13 bases between. CDR3 loop: CSGGGGSSGNTIYF. The CDR3 nucleotides read TGCAGCGGGGGTGGGGGATCCTCTGGAAACACCATATATTTT.

This clonotype was seen at least ten times. This chain uses TRBV7-9 with TRBJ2-1; 11 bases are shared with TRBD2. Per the germline V gene, CDR1 is SEHNR and CDR2 is FQNEAQ (reference sequence). The V and J ends lost 1 base and 6 bases, in that order; junction bases with no gene match: 8. CDR3 length: 17 amino acids. The CDR3 loop is CASSLVPITSGSNEQFF. The CDR3 region has the DNA TGTGCCAGCAGCTTAGTTCCCATTACTAGCGGGAGCAATGAGCAGTTCTTC.

This clonotype was seen ten or more times. The CDR3: CASSLVAGSGANVLTF. The CDR3, as DNA: TGCGCCAGCAGCTTGGTCGCCGGCTCTGGGGCCAACGTCCTGACTTTC. The rearrangement joins TRBV5-1 to TRBJ2-6; no clear D gene. This CDR3 spans 16 amino acids. V dropped 0 bases and J dropped 0 bases, with 7 bases sitting between them. The germline CDR1 and CDR2 sequences are SGHRS and YFSETQ.

This clonotype was observed many times. This chain links TRBV29-1 with TRBJ2-1; the match to TRBD2 covers 7 bases. This CDR3 has 12 residues. The germline V gene encodes CDR1 SQVTM and CDR2 ANQGSEA. V was clipped by 5 bases and J by 5 bases; unmatched bases: 3. CDR3 residues: CSVLLADNEQFF. The DNA for the CDR3 is TGCAGCGTTCTGCTAGCGGACAATGAGCAGTTCTTC.

The V gene is TRBV27, the J gene TRBJ1-1, with TRBD1 matching over 9 bases. The CDR3 has 14 residues. The V gene end was trimmed by 8 bases and the J gene end by 5 bases; junction bases not matched to a gene: 9. Germline loops: CDR1 MNHEY, CDR2 SMNVEV (reference sequence). In DNA form, the CDR3 reads TGTGCCAGCGCGCACACAGGGGGCCAGACTGAAGCTTTCTTT. It codes for CASAHTGGQTEAFF.

The sample holds many counts of this clonotype. This chain uses TRBV5-1 with TRBJ1-1; weak D call: TRBD1 (5 bases). Germline V gene data show CDR1 as SGHRS and CDR2 as YFSETQ. Trimming shortened V by 1 base and J by 1 base, and 11 bases separated the two germline ends. The CDR3 spans 15 residues. CDR3 sequence: CASSLQGEGNTEAFF. In DNA, the CDR3 is TGCGCCAGCAGCTTGCAGGGCGAAGGGAACACTGAAGCTTTCTTT.

This clonotype was seen ten or more times. The rearrangement links TRBV7-9 to TRBJ2-3, with 9 bases lining up with TRBD1. The CDR3 consists of 15 residues. The J segment lost 2 bases and the V segment lost 6 bases, leaving 6 bases of the junction unmatched. The germline V gene has CDR1 SEHNR and CDR2 FQNEAQ (reference sequence). The CDR3 here is CASRGTGRNTDTQYF. Written as DNA, the CDR3 is TGTGCCAGCAGGGGGACAGGGAGGAACACAGATACGCAGTATTTT.